The clone carrying this T cell receptor beta chain was seen only once. Assay used: immunoSEQ multiplex PCR; TCRdb lists only in-frame clones, some missing. The profile shows more than 150,000 clones, around four fifths of them singletons. The data originate from a study of blood T cell repertoires in COVID-19. Looking at the study overall: There were acute and convalescent COVID-19 samples, and they came from the United States, Italy and Spain.

With 4 bases removed from V and 0 bases from J, the gap between germline ends came to 12 bases. Germline V gene lookup returns CDR1 LGHNA and CDR2 YNFKEQ. This CDR3 spans 16 amino acids. The source material was PBMCs or T cells enriched from blood (not recorded which). The chain combines TRBV4-2 with TRBJ1-4; no clear D. The receptor was isolated from a woman between 45 and 60 years old who had recovered from COVID-19. In nucleotides, the CDR3 is TGTGCCAGCAGCCCGGATGCGGAGGCAACTAATGAAAAACTGTTTTTT. This translates into CASSPDAEATNEKLFF.